Sequencing of this TCR beta chain was carried out in a study of blood T cell repertoires in COVID-19. The data were produced by immunoSEQ multiplex PCR, yet TCRdb's version contains in-frame clones alone and is incomplete. The repertoire has about 200,000 clones, 84% of them found once; the top ten carry around 7.5%. V lost 6 bases and J 3 bases, leaving 12 bases between the germline ends. This CDR3 is 13 amino acids long. Germline V lookup: CDR1 MNHEY, CDR2 SVGAGI. This study enrolled people aged about 18 to 100 from about two dozen US geographic areas. Symptom resolution, clearance, or two negative PCRs marked donors in Cohort 3 as recovered.

The sample consisted of PBMCs or T cells enriched from blood (not recorded which). The clonotype originates from a man between 35 and 55 years old who had recovered from COVID-19. The chain couples TRBV6-5 to TRBJ2-7; possibly TRBD1 for D (6 bases). CDR3 sequence: CASSRDRRYEQYF. Written as DNA, the CDR3 is TGTGCCAGCAGCAGAGACAGGCGCTACGAGCAGTACTTC.